These 14 T cell receptor beta chains were sequenced from one sample in a study of PD-L1 blockade in urothelial cancer. The protocol was immunoSEQ multiplex PCR, while the TCRdb copy is restricted to in-frame clones and leaves out a portion. Here the sample spans roughly 63,000 clones, more than 80% being singletons. Noted time point: pretreatment peripheral blood. The sample consisted of PBMCs, taken around atezolizumab (anti-PD-L1) treatment. The receptors stem from a man between 65 and 85 years old with urothelial cancer.

This chain uses TRBV7-9 with TRBJ2-3; TRBD1 is a possible D gene (5 bases). The CDR3 is 12 amino acids. Germline V CDR1 and CDR2: SEHNR, FQNEAQ (reference sequence). V lost 6 bases and J 6 bases, leaving 10 bases between the germline ends. The CDR3 DNA reads TGTGCCAGCAGTCGTTCAGGGGATACGCAGTATTTT. As protein: CASSRSGDTQYF.

A single count supports this clone. The chain has TRBV7-8 and TRBJ2-1; D not resolved. This CDR3 is built from 14 residues. Germline assignment: CDR1 SGHVS and CDR2 FQNEAQ. V lost 5 bases and J 3 bases, leaving 11 bases between the germline ends. CDR3 sequence: CASSPRSVYNEQFF. CDR3 nucleotides: TGTGCCAGCAGCCCGAGGAGCGTCTACAATGAGCAGTTCTTC.

This clone was seen a single time. The chain links TRBV4-1 to TRBJ2-3, with D perhaps TRBD2 (6 bases). Looked up from germline, CDR1 is MGHRA and CDR2 is YSYEKL. CDR3 length: 14 residues. V was trimmed by 5 bases and J by 0 bases, leaving 9 bases between them. CDR3 nucleotide sequence: TGCGCCAGCAGCGTAAGCGGGAGCACAGATACGCAGTATTTT. It codes for CASSVSGSTDTQYF.

J is TRBJ2-3 and V is TRBV4-1, with 9 bases aligning to TRBD2. The CDR3 totals 15 residues. V trimming: 0 bases; J trimming: 6 bases; junction bases outside the gene matches: 4. Germline V gives CDR1 MGHRA, CDR2 YSYEKL. CDR3 amino acids: CASSQDGSGRDTQYF. CDR3 in DNA: TGCGCCAGCAGCCAAGATGGCAGCGGGAGGGATACGCAGTATTTT.

The rearrangement links TRBV6-6 to TRBJ2-3; 8 nucleotides align to TRBD2. CDR1 MNHNY and CDR2 SVGAGI come from the germline V gene (reference sequence). The CDR3 has 15 residues. J lost 2 bases, V lost 7 bases, and 8 bases had no gene match. CDR3 amino acids: CASIRSGGVTDTQYF. The CDR3 nucleotides read TGTGCCAGCATACGTTCGGGAGGGGTCACAGATACGCAGTATTTT.

This clone is a singleton in its sample. The chain is built from TRBV4-3 and TRBJ2-1; D is possibly TRBD2 (5 bases). V lost 1 base to trimming and J lost 6 bases, with 13 bases between them. CDR3 length: 15 amino acids. Germline CDR1 reads LGHNA; CDR2 reads YSLEER. The CDR3 sequence is CASSQVTVGLNEQFF. The CDR3 bases are TGCGCCAGCAGCCAAGTAACAGTCGGACTCAATGAGCAGTTCTTC.

The V call is TRBV30, the J call TRBJ2-3; perhaps TRBD1 as D (5 bases). The length of the CDR3 is 14 residues. Germline lookup yields CDR1 GTSNPN and CDR2 SVGIG (reference sequence). The V end lost 3 bases, the J end lost 2 bases, and 12 bases lay between the germline ends. This CDR3 is CAWRSTETTDTQYF. For the CDR3, the DNA is TGTGCCTGGAGATCGACAGAGACCACAGATACGCAGTATTTT.

The chain links TRBV10-2 to TRBJ2-5; D remains ambiguous. In germline, CDR1 is WSHSY, CDR2 SAAADI. There are 16 residues in the CDR3. Trimming removed 0 bases at V and 0 bases at J, with 11 bases between. The CDR3 DNA follows: TGCGCCAGCAGTGAGTCGCTGGAGCTGTACCAAGAGACCCAGTACTTC. This sequence encodes CASSESLELYQETQYF.

The J gene is TRBJ1-5, the V gene TRBV18, with 10 bases that match TRBD1. The CDR3 spans 15 residues. V dropped 3 bases and J dropped 5; count of bases not matched to a gene: 4. The germline CDR1 and CDR2 sequences are KGHSH and LQKENI. The CDR3 protein is CASSPRGQGDQPQHF. The CDR3 DNA reads as TGTGCCAGCTCACCCCGCGGACAGGGGGATCAGCCCCAGCATTTT.

The rearrangement links TRBV7-6 to TRBJ2-1; D is perhaps TRBD1 (7 bases). CDR3 length equals 16 residues. Per the germline V gene, CDR1 is SGHVS and CDR2 is FNYEAQ. V was pared by 7 bases and J by 5 bases, with 21 bases between. CDR3 loop: CASTRGAGLNHNEQFF. The CDR3 DNA is TGTGCCAGCACCAGGGGGGCAGGCCTTAACCACAATGAGCAGTTCTTC.

The rearrangement uses TRBV11-2 and TRBJ2-7, with 11 nucleotides matching TRBD1. V lost 1 base to trimming and J lost 5 bases; unmatched junction nucleotides: 1. There are 14 residues in the CDR3. Germline V gene data show CDR1 as SGHAT and CDR2 as FQNNGV. The chain's CDR3 is CASSLGTGGDEQYF. For the CDR3, the DNA is TGTGCCAGCAGCTTAGGGACAGGGGGCGACGAGCAGTACTTC.

This chain links TRBV19 with TRBJ2-7, with D perhaps matching TRBD1 (5 bases). Germline CDR1 LNHDA, CDR2 SQIVND (reference sequence). V lost 5 bases to trimming and J lost 2 bases, with 10 bases between them. The CDR3 totals 13 residues. CDR3 sequence (DNA): TGTGCCAGTAGTTCACAGGCTACCTACGAGCAGTACTTC. Its translation is CASSSQATYEQYF.

This chain joins TRBV11-2 and TRBJ1-2, with D maybe TRBD1 (5 bases). The CDR3 contains 13 residues. The germline CDR1 and CDR2 sequences are SGHAT and FQNNGV. Deletions cut 4 bases from V and 6 bases from J, with 12 bases between. CDR3 in amino acids: CASSSPSRDGYTF. The CDR3 nucleotides read TGTGCCAGCAGCTCGCCTTCCAGGGATGGCTACACCTTC.

The chain joins TRBV18 to TRBJ2-6; unclear D gene. Germline V CDR1 and CDR2: KGHSH, LQKENI. This CDR3 has 17 residues. V shed 6 bases and J shed 0 bases, with 15 bases lying between them. The CDR3 DNA reads TGTGCCAGCTCTCCCGTCCAGACACCCTCTGGGGCCAACGTCCTGACTTTC. It specifies CASSPVQTPSGANVLTF.